This T cell receptor beta chain comes out of a study of breast tumors, draining lymph nodes, adjacent tissues. In this sample, this clonotype turned up many times. Its antigen is as yet unknown. Study-wide findings and caveats: Data only fit, rather than demonstrated, lymph node origin of most tumor T cells.

TCRdb recomputed calls from the multiplex PCR reads with MiXCR, one row per CDR3 protein. The sample yields under 300,000 distinct CDR3 sequences, approximately 36% seen once. Samples came from axillary lymph nodes draining the breast cancer. The origin of this receptor is a female donor with breast cancer. Some clones in this sample may be carry-over from other donors' samples. Sequencing was done on a sample of axillary lymph node tissue.

CDR3 residues: CASSSYGTATNEQFF. CDR3 DNA: TGTGCCAGCAGTTCATACGGGACAGCGACCAATGAGCAGTTCTTC. V usage is TRBV12-3 or TRBV12-4 and J usage is TRBJ2-1; TRBD1 matches 7 bases. The CDR3 loop spans 15 amino acids. V shed 4 bases, J shed 6 bases, and the junction held 9 bases outside the gene matches.